A selection of T cell receptor beta chains follows, all from one sample in a study of blood T cell repertoires in COVID-19. The method was immunoSEQ multiplex PCR; TCRdb's version includes in-frame clones alone and lacks a portion of them. Of 220,000 or so clones in the sample, roughly 80% were seen once. Sequencing was done on a sample of peripheral blood. Source of these receptors: a woman of 80 years or more with COVID-19, enrolled during active disease. The CDR3 runs from the conserved cysteine through the conserved F or W. D genes are given only for firm matches. Where a row states a size, it is once, few, many or the class of an expanded clone; other rows omit it.

length: 15
V: TRBV6-1
size: .
J: TRBJ1-5
D: .
DNA: TGTGCCAGCAGTGAATGGGACAACGGCAATCAGCCCCAGCATTTT
CDR3: CASSEWDNGNQPQHF

length: 13
V: TRBV19
size: .
J: TRBJ1-1
D: .
DNA: TGTGCCAGTAGTATAGTTCGGGGGACTGAAGCTTTCTTT
CDR3: CASSIVRGTEAFF

length: 14
V: TRBV3-1/TRBV3-2
size: .
J: TRBJ1-6
D: TRBD1
DNA: TGTGCCAGCAGCCTCGGACAGGACAATTCACCCCTCCACTTT
CDR3: CASSLGQDNSPLHF

length: 11
V: TRBV6-6
size: .
J: TRBJ1-1
D: .
DNA: TGTGCCAGCAGTAGTGACAGTGAAGCTTTCTTT
CDR3: CASSSDSEAFF

length: 12
V: TRBV6-6
size: .
J: TRBJ1-2
D: .
DNA: TGTGCCAGCAGGGAGGGCTACTATGGCTACACCTTC
CDR3: CASREGYYGYTF

length: 14
V: TRBV5-1
size: .
J: TRBJ1-1
D: .
DNA: TGCGCCAGCAGCTTGGTAGGTCCGGGTGTAGGAGCTTTCTTT
CDR3: CASSLVGPGVGAFF

length: 15
V: TRBV7-6
size: .
J: TRBJ1-1
D: .
DNA: TGTGCCAGCAGCTTAGCACAGACAGGGAACACTGAAGCTTTCTTT
CDR3: CASSLAQTGNTEAFF

length: 13
V: TRBV5-6
size: .
J: TRBJ2-1
D: .
DNA: TGTGCCAGCAGCCCCTATAGGCGCCCAAGCGAGTTCTTC
CDR3: CASSPYRRPSEFF

length: 15
V: TRBV6-1
size: .
J: TRBJ1-6
D: .
DNA: TGTGCCAGCAGTGAAGAGGGGTTATTGAATTCACCCCTCCACTTT
CDR3: CASSEEGLLNSPLHF

length: 15
V: TRBV5-8
size: once
J: TRBJ2-5
D: TRBD1
DNA: TGTGCCAGCAGCTCCTGGGACAGCCGGCAAGAGACCCAGTACTTC
CDR3: CASSSWDSRQETQYF

length: 15
V: TRBV11-2
size: once
J: TRBJ2-7
D: TRBD2
DNA: TGTGCCAGCACCCTTGGGCTAGCGGGACGGAACGAGCAGTACTTC
CDR3: CASTLGLAGRNEQYF

length: 15
V: TRBV6-2/TRBV6-3
size: .
J: TRBJ2-3
D: TRBD2
DNA: TGTGCCAGCAGCTTGACTAGCGTCAACACAGATACGCAGTATTTT
CDR3: CASSLTSVNTDTQYF

length: 15
V: TRBV5-5
size: .
J: TRBJ2-7
D: .
DNA: TGTGCCAGCAGCTCCCGACAGGCTGTAGCCTACGAGCAGTACTTC
CDR3: CASSSRQAVAYEQYF

length: 15
V: TRBV18
size: .
J: TRBJ1-1
D: .
DNA: TGTGCCAGCTCACCACCGACTGGGGCGCGAACTGAAGCTTTCTTT
CDR3: CASSPPTGARTEAFF

length: 16
V: TRBV6-5
size: once
J: TRBJ1-2
D: .
DNA: TGTGCCAGCAGTTCCGCCCTCGGAGACCCTAACTATGGCTACACCTTC
CDR3: CASSSALGDPNYGYTF

length: 13
V: TRBV16
size: .
J: TRBJ1-1
D: TRBD1
DNA: TGTGCCAGCACCTCCAGGGGGAGAACTGAAGCTTTCTTT
CDR3: CASTSRGRTEAFF

length: 14
V: TRBV6-5
size: .
J: TRBJ1-2
D: .
DNA: TGTGCCAGCAGTTACTCTCAGACAAACTATGGCTACACCTTC
CDR3: CASSYSQTNYGYTF

length: 14
V: TRBV19
size: .
J: TRBJ2-5
D: .
DNA: TGTGCCAGTATTATACAGGGCCACCAAGAGACCCAGTACTTC
CDR3: CASIIQGHQETQYF